The T cell receptor beta chain under discussion was sequenced for a study of blood T cells in healthy people across ages. Findings and limits, study-wide: Diversity figures derived from one million T cells were judged to underestimate the true value.

Peripheral blood samples of 9 to 10 milliliters were drawn from each donor. Trimming left V 0 bases short and J 0 bases short, with 19 bases between. Germline values: CDR1 SGHDN, CDR2 FVKESK. This CDR3 is built from 19 residues. A sample-barcoded 5' primer and a J-beta primer mix were used in a second PCR of roughly 7 to 11 cycles. All cDNA molecules were each tagged by a template-switch adaptor with 12 random nucleotides. One entry per CDR3 protein results from TCRdb running MiXCR on the 5' RACE reads. The sample holds roughly 2 million distinct CDR3 sequences, 49% seen once. Comment on this clonotype: Antigen specificity is unknown.

Sequences were obtained from blood. The J gene is TRBJ2-3, the V gene TRBV14, with a possible D match to TRBD2 (7 bases). The sequence derives from a woman aged 40 to 55 in good health. The CDR3 loop is CASSQDFAGALTSTDTQYF. CDR3 DNA sequence: TGTGCCAGCAGCCAAGATTTCGCGGGGGCCTTAACTAGCACAGATACGCAGTATTTT.